This T cell receptor beta chain was recorded in a study of blood T cell repertoires in COVID-19 (dated by TCRdb to about 2020). The study in broad terms: The collaborator samples originated in the United States, Italy and Spain and spanned the acute and convalescent phases of COVID-19. The prospective study material was composed of cDNA or gDNA derived from T cells, B-cell-depleted T cells, or PBMCs. Deeply sampled blood TCRbeta repertoires from subjects exposed to, actively infected with, or recovered from COVID-19 were included in the dataset. The repertoires were released in a freely available public database intended as a resource for research on the immune response to SARS-CoV-2. Samples came from the ongoing ImmuneRACE study (first 160 participants) plus 1,254 subjects from 6 global collaborators. Nearly every sample came with metadata listing a de-identified subject ID, COVID-19 status, age in years and sex. Where available, HLA class I and class II types were taken from metadata supplied by the sample provider and were not determined by assay-based typing. Broad study findings and their caveats: How much clinical and demographic metadata was included differed by source and by participant, and the metadata was provided uncurated.

The immunoSEQ Assay, a bias-controlled multiplex PCR, was used to amplify TCRbeta CDR3 regions from genomic DNA. The source study handled its data this way. The number of nucleated cells in each sample was estimated from the amplification of reference gene primers within the assay. Sequence reads were collapsed and filtered to measure the absolute abundance of every unique TCRbeta CDR3 rearrangement. For each sample, productive Simpson clonality was calculated as the square root of Simpson's diversity index across productive rearrangements. In its TCRdb copy, this immuneACCESS table keeps in-frame sequences only and misses some clones. Where compared with another copy, unresolved V genes explain less than half of these, and the others have no known cause. The V and J calls and clone size are taken from that table; D and trimming were inferred from the DNA. The sample table shows about 140,000 clones, and over 75% are seen once. Of the sample, roughly 4.7% is held by the ten largest clones.

A word on this clone: Its antigen remains undetermined. The record has no base qualities; no much larger clone is one base away.

Collaborating institutions collected whole blood in K2EDTA tubes following their own protocols. For TCRbeta analysis, collaborator samples were shipped as frozen whole blood, as isolated PBMCs, or as DNA extracted from either sample type. The sequenced material came from peripheral blood. The sequence was collected from a woman aged 50 to 65 with acute or convalescent COVID-19.

The DNA sequence follows: TGTGCCAGCAGCCAAGACTCGGGACAGCCAGCCTACGAGCAGTACTTC. It translates to CASSQDSGQPAYEQYF. Here the chain combines TRBV4-2 and TRBJ2-7; 7 bases in the middle match TRBD1. Ends trimmed: V by 0 bases, J by 2 bases; bases unmatched to a gene: 7. Taken from cysteine to phenylalanine, the CDR3 has 16 residues. Here the CDR3 DNA is all that survives: 48 bases in frame from base 1. Via the germline V gene, CDR1 is LGHNA and CDR2 YNFKEQ.